The T cell receptor beta chain described here comes from a study of T cell responses to AZD1222 COVID-19 vaccine. Findings of the study overall: Unmutated variant regions are reportedly targeted by nearly half of spike-specific TCRs.

Remarks on this clone: Its antigen is not identified.

Trimming shortened V by 7 bases and J by 0 bases, and 12 bases separated the two germline ends. Germline CDR1 reads MNHEY; CDR2 reads SMNVEV (reference sequence). The CDR3 has 15 residues. Assay used: immunoSEQ multiplex PCR; TCRdb lists only in-frame clones, some missing. Of tens of thousands of clones in the sample, about nine tenths were seen once. This TCR came from an adult who received the AZD1222 COVID-19 vaccine. The input for sequencing was peripheral blood, taken 28 days after the second AZD1222 dose. This sequence joins TRBV27 and TRBJ2-2, with a tentative D call TRBD2 (6 bases). Here the CDR3 reads CASTRRGANTGELFF. In nucleotides, the CDR3 is TGTGCCAGCACCCGCCGCGGGGCGAACACCGGGGAGCTGTTTTTT.